The 18 T cell receptor beta chains below come from one sample, sequenced in a study of T cell responses to AZD1222 COVID-19 vaccine. The protocol was immunoSEQ multiplex PCR, while the TCRdb copy is restricted to in-frame clones and leaves out a portion. The sample has over 200,000 clones; roughly 94% are singletons. The sequences come from peripheral blood, collected 28 days after the second dose of the MenACWY control vaccine. The receptor source for this set is an adult who received the MenACWY meningococcal vaccine as a control.

V gene TRBV19 combines with J gene TRBJ1-4; D unresolved. Germline V CDR1 and CDR2: LNHDA, SQIVND (reference sequence). The CDR3 spans 17 residues. Trimming shortened V by 3 bases and J by 4 bases, and 18 bases separated the two germline ends. The CDR3 nucleotides read TGTGCCAGTAGTATTTTCGGCTGGGAACAGCTTAATGAAAAACTGTTTTTT. Its protein is CASSIFGWEQLNEKLFF. Supplemented by reference TRBV19 and TRBJ1-4, the full variable domain reads DGGITQSPKYLFRKEGQNVTLSCEQNLNHDAMYWYRQDPGQGLRLIYYSQIVNDFQKGDIAEGYSVSREKKESFPLTVTSAQKNPTAFYLCASSIFGWEQLNEKLFFGSGTQLSVL.

The DNA of the CDR3 is TGTGCCTGTATCCGGGGCTCTGGAAACACCATATATTTT. It specifies CACIRGSGNTIYF. The chain joins TRBV28 to TRBJ1-3; D gene uncertain. The ends were cut back, 11 bases at V and 0 bases at J, with 11 bases in the middle. Looked up from germline, CDR1 is MDHEN and CDR2 is SYDVKM. The CDR3 extends over 13 amino acids.

This clone was observed a few times. This chain joins TRBV7-9 and TRBJ1-1; D ambiguous. The CDR3 is made up of 12 amino acids. The V end lost 5 bases, the J end lost 2 bases, and 6 bases lay between the germline ends. In germline, CDR1 is SEHNR, CDR2 FQNEAQ (reference sequence). Here the CDR3 reads CASSPENTEAFF. The DNA for the CDR3 is TGTGCCAGCAGCCCCGAAAACACTGAAGCTTTCTTT.

The V gene is TRBV7-6, the J gene TRBJ2-7; tentative D call: TRBD2 (5 bases). This CDR3 has 13 residues. The germline CDR1 and CDR2 sequences are SGHVS and FNYEAQ. Trimming left V 5 bases short and J 7 bases short, with 15 bases between. The CDR3 spells CASSPTQRREQYF. CDR3 sequence (DNA): TGTGCCAGCAGCCCGACTCAGCGGCGAGAGCAGTACTTC.

A remark on this clone: Other DNA sequences in this specimen translate into the identical CDR3. This chain connects TRBV28 to TRBJ2-7; 7 bases fit TRBD2. Germline V CDR1 and CDR2: MDHEN, SYDVKM. The CDR3 is 13 amino acids. Trimming cost V 7 bases and J 2 bases; bases outside gene matches: 5. Here the CDR3 DNA reads TGTGCCAGCACGTCGGGAGGCCCCTACGAGCAGTACTTC. Encoded protein: CASTSGGPYEQYF.

The V gene is TRBV6-6, the J gene TRBJ1-5; 7 nucleotides match TRBD1. The trim removed 4 bases at V and 3 bases at J, leaving 6 bases unmatched. The CDR3 runs 15 residues. Per germline, CDR1 MNHNY and CDR2 SVGAGI (reference sequence). The CDR3 sequence is CASSSPTGNNQPQHF. The CDR3 DNA reads TGTGCCAGCAGTTCACCGACAGGGAACAATCAGCCCCAGCATTTT.

As for this clone: This sample also contains other DNA sequences that code for the same CDR3. The rearrangement links TRBV18 to TRBJ1-2, with 7 nucleotides matching TRBD1. Germline V gene data show CDR1 as KGHSH and CDR2 as LQKENI. The CDR3 extends over 14 amino acids. With 6 bases clipped from V and 0 bases from J, the junction kept 4 bases outside the gene matches. The DNA for the CDR3 is TGTGCCAGCTCCCCAGGGGGGGCTAACTATGGCTACACCTTC. It yields the protein CASSPGGANYGYTF.

The chain recombines TRBV2 with TRBJ1-6; D may be TRBD1 (6 bases). CDR1 SNHLY and CDR2 FYNNEI come from the germline V gene. The CDR3 length is 19 residues. V was pared by 9 bases and J by 6 bases, with 30 bases between. CDR3: CARIATGISSRRINSPLHF. DNA for the CDR3: TGTGCCAGAATCGCCACAGGGATCTCGTCTCGTAGGATTAATTCACCCCTCCACTTT.

The chain joins TRBV19 to TRBJ2-5; 9 bases map to TRBD2. The J segment lost 5 bases and the V segment lost 1 base, leaving 5 bases of the junction unmatched. Germline V CDR1 and CDR2: LNHDA, SQIVND (reference sequence). The CDR3 totals 15 residues. This chain's CDR3 is CASSIAGTSRETQYF. The CDR3 DNA sequence: TGTGCCAGTAGTATAGCAGGGACTAGCCGGGAGACCCAGTACTTC.

The rearrangement links TRBV6-4 to TRBJ1-6, with D unresolved. The CDR3 length is 14 residues. Germline lookup yields CDR1 MRHNA and CDR2 SNTAGT. Trimming left V 1 base short and J 10 bases short, with 11 bases between. The CDR3 DNA follows: TGTGCCAGCAGTGACTTCGAAGTTCAGTCACCCCTCCACTTT. This gives the protein CASSDFEVQSPLHF.

This clone has more than one count but fewer than ten. The chain joins TRBV4-1 to TRBJ2-7, with 7 bases that match TRBD1. This CDR3 spans 14 amino acids. CDR1 and CDR2 from the germline V gene are MGHRA and YSYEKL. V gave up 2 bases and J gave up 2 bases; unmatched junction bases: 3. The CDR3 DNA is TGCGCCAGCAGCCAATTCCAGGGGGCCTACGAGCAGTACTTC. It encodes CASSQFQGAYEQYF.

The CDR3 loop is CASSLGVAGEADTQYF. The CDR3, as DNA: TGTGCCAGCAGCTTAGGTGTAGCGGGGGAGGCAGATACGCAGTATTTT. The chain couples TRBV11-3 to TRBJ2-3, with 9 bases lining up with TRBD2. The V and J ends lost 1 base and 4 bases, in that order; junction bases with no gene match: 6. In germline, CDR1 is SGHNT, CDR2 YENEEA. The CDR3 runs to 16 residues.

This clone has only one observation. CDR3 protein: CASSQLTGARDEKLFF. The CDR3 DNA reads TGCGCCAGCAGCCAACTGACAGGGGCGCGGGATGAAAAACTGTTTTTT. V and J are TRBV4-1 and TRBJ1-4; the match to TRBD1 covers 8 bases. J lost 6 bases, V lost 2 bases, and 8 bases had no gene match. Germline V CDR1 and CDR2: MGHRA, YSYEKL. The CDR3 spans 16 residues.

This clone was observed a single time. The V and J genes are TRBV14 and TRBJ1-4; D might be TRBD1 (5 bases). Trimming shortened V by 4 bases and J by 9 bases, and 9 bases separated the two germline ends. The germline gives CDR1 SGHDN, CDR2 FVKESK. This CDR3 contains 12 residues. CDR3 region: CASSLGPQKLFF. CDR3 sequence (DNA): TGTGCCAGCAGCCTGGGACCCCAAAAACTGTTTTTT.

The chain joins TRBV6-5 to TRBJ1-1, with D perhaps TRBD1 (5 bases). The CDR3 totals 14 residues. CDR1 is MNHEY, CDR2 SVGAGI, per germline. With 2 bases removed from V and 3 bases from J, the gap between germline ends came to 10 bases. The chain's CDR3 is CASSYTGGHTEAFF. CDR3 nucleotide sequence: TGTGCCAGCAGTTACACGGGGGGACACACTGAAGCTTTCTTT.

CDR3 coding DNA: TGTGCCAGCACCCTAAGGGGGCAGCCCTTCACAGATACGCAGTATTTT. It is translated as CASTLRGQPFTDTQYF. The V and J genes are TRBV6-8 and TRBJ2-3, with 7 nucleotides matching TRBD1. The J segment lost 2 bases and the V segment lost 7 bases, leaving 12 bases of the junction unmatched. The CDR3 length is 16 residues. CDR1 MNHGY and CDR2 SAAAGT come from the germline V gene.

This chain joins TRBV27 and TRBJ2-1, with 10 positions matching TRBD2. J gave up 7 bases and V 3 bases, and 12 bases lay outside the gene matches. Looked up from germline, CDR1 is MNHEY and CDR2 is SMNVEV (reference sequence). CDR3 size: 17 residues. The CDR3 loop reads CASSLRFRTSGNNEQFF. CDR3 sequence (DNA): TGTGCCAGCAGTTTGAGATTTAGGACTAGCGGAAATAATGAGCAGTTCTTC.

The chain employs TRBV7-9 and TRBJ2-7, with D possibly called TRBD1 or TRBD2 (5 bases each). Trimming removed 2 bases at V and 4 bases at J, with 12 bases between. The CDR3 sequence is 14 residues long. Germline-derived CDR1 and CDR2 are SEHNR and FQNEAQ (reference sequence). CDR3 region: CASSLLGTGYEQYF. CDR3 DNA sequence: TGTGCCAGCAGCTTACTCGGGACCGGGTACGAGCAGTACTTC. Full variable domain (outside the CDR3, taken from reference TRBV7-9 and TRBJ2-7): DTGVSQNPRHKITKRGQNVTFRCDPISEHNRLYWYRQTLGQGPEFLTYFQNEAQLEKSRLLSDRFSAERPKGSFSTLEIQRTEQGDSAMYLCASSLLGTGYEQYFGPGTRLTVT.